This T cell receptor beta chain was profiled in a study of metastatic and nonmetastatic thyroid tumors. Looking at the study overall: Repertoires were compared across blood and tumor or nodule tissue from malignant and benign thyroid patients.

This clone was picked up many times. Its specificity is unknown. Thyroid surgery took place with no prior treatment in any patient. Trimming stripped 4 bases from V and 5 bases from J, with 14 bases between. The CDR3 length is 14 residues. Germline V gene data show CDR1 as KGHDR and CDR2 as SFDVKD. Study-level points and caveats: Across blood and tumor, TCR beta diversity in malignant thyroid tumors was reportedly significantly higher than in benign nodules.

Authors' data handling: CDR3 differences across clinicopathological groups were used to build a distant-metastasis classifier for papillary thyroid cancer. TCRdb re-clonotyped the PCR reads via MiXCR. In this record, the V and J calls reflect TCRdb's handling and not the investigators' own analysis. Of 15,000 to 19,000 clones in the sample, around 25% were seen once. J is TRBJ2-7 and V is TRBV24-1; D possibly corresponds to TRBD1 (6 bases). The sequence was obtained from a female donor with papillary thyroid cancer or a benign thyroid nodule (not recorded which). Some clones in this sample may be carry-over from other donors' samples. Sequences were obtained from tumor tissue. CDR3 DNA: TGTGCCACCAGTGAAACCGGGACATATAACGAGCAGTACTTC. This codes for CATSETGTYNEQYF.